There are many counts of the clone carrying this T cell receptor (beta chain). The sample originates from a study of T-cell reconstitution after alpha-beta-depleted transplantation in children. The TCRbeta library was prepared with unique molecular identifiers. TCRdb used MiXCR to reprocess the PCR reads, holding one entry per CDR3 protein. The sample has around 680,000 distinct CDR3 sequences, 15% to 20% seen once; the top ten hold 0.85% to 1.3%. Sequenced here: PBMCs from the stem cell graft donor, sampled from the stem cell graft. The sequence was obtained from a human donor who donated a stem cell graft to a child with acute myeloid leukemia.

The CDR3 DNA follows: TGTGCCAGCAGACTTGACAGGGTAAATCAGCCCCAGCATTTT. Its protein product is CASRLDRVNQPQHF. This sequence joins TRBV12-3 or TRBV12-4 and TRBJ1-5; 7 bases match TRBD1. Trimming removed 6 bases from V and 4 bases from J; junction bases left unmatched: 6. This CDR3 has 14 amino acids.